These 5 T cell receptor beta chains share one sample of origin, sequenced in a study of early stage breast cancer tumors. The data were produced by immunoSEQ multiplex PCR, yet TCRdb's version contains in-frame clones alone and is incomplete. The data contain over 20,000 clones, 55% to 80% of them singletons. The sequencing sample was made of breast tumor tissue. These receptors came from a person in their sixties with breast cancer.

V usage is TRBV27 and J usage is TRBJ2-7; D may be TRBD1 (6 bases). Trimming shortened V by 3 bases and J by 0 bases, and 12 bases separated the two germline ends. The CDR3 is 15 amino acids. Germline CDR1 MNHEY, CDR2 SMNVEV (reference sequence). The CDR3 sequence is CASSFRDTRSYEQYF. The DNA of the CDR3 is TGTGCCAGCAGTTTCCGGGACACCCGCTCCTACGAGCAGTACTTC.

The chain couples TRBV9 to TRBJ2-1; TRBD2 might be the D (6 bases). CDR1 is SGDLS and CDR2 is YYNGEE in the germline V gene. This CDR3 region has 16 residues. The germline V and J ends were trimmed by 4 bases and 6 bases, with 20 bases remaining between them. For the CDR3, the DNA is TGTGCCAGCAGCTTAACTGTCGGTTCCGGGGGCAATGAGCAGTTCTTC. It specifies CASSLTVGSGGNEQFF.

This chain links TRBV7-2 with TRBJ2-3; D possibly corresponds to TRBD1 (6 bases). This CDR3 is 16 amino acids long. V was pared by 5 bases and J by 3 bases, with 18 bases between. Germline V gene lookup returns CDR1 SGHTA and CDR2 FQGNSA. CDR3 sequence (DNA): TGTGCCAGCAGCCCGGGCCCTGGGGGCCCGACAGATACGCAGTATTTT. This codes for CASSPGPGGPTDTQYF.

This clone was detected only once. V gene TRBV7-2 combines with J gene TRBJ1-2, with D hard to call. CDR1 and CDR2 (germline): SGHTA, FQGNSA. The CDR3 is 15 amino acids. Trimming stripped 0 bases from V and 3 bases from J, with 11 bases between. DNA of the CDR3: TGTGCCAGCAGCTTAGCGTCGGGGAGCGACTATGGCTACACCTTC. Translated: CASSLASGSDYGYTF.

The rearrangement links TRBV7-8 to TRBJ1-5, with 7 bases matching TRBD1. The CDR3 extends over 13 amino acids. From germline, CDR1 is SGHVS and CDR2 FQNEAQ. V trimming: 1 base; J trimming: 7 bases; junction bases outside the gene matches: 1. CDR3 bases: TGTGCCAGCAGCTTAGACAGGGGACAGCCCCAGCATTTT. Translated, it gives CASSLDRGQPQHF.